The clone carrying this T cell receptor (beta chain) was recorded once. Its antigen is currently unknown. The data belong to a study of shared clonotypes between healthy human individuals. The wider study: CD4 naive and memory got three plates each, CD8 naive two, CD8 memory one. Study observations and caveats: With a handful of donors compared, approximately 5.5% of naive CD4 clonotypes were shared.

Methods used by the authors: Junction-only immunoSEQ data arrived without quality scores, meaning filtering differed. Profiled with immunoSEQ multiplex PCR; TCRdb holds only in-frame clones, not every one. The V and J calls and clone size were taken over from that table, and D and trimming were inferred from the DNA. This sample has just over 2,000,000 clones; about 95% occur once, and the top ten carry 0.85% to 1.2%. The CDR3 totals 13 residues. V was trimmed by 2 bases and J by 4 bases, leaving 11 bases between them. Germline V gives CDR1 GTSNPN, CDR2 SVGIG (reference sequence). CD8 cells classed as naive were CD45RO-negative and positively selected for CCR7, excluding terminally differentiated effector memory CD45RA+ cells.

The TCR originated in a man in his late teens or twenties in good health. Sequencing input: naive CD8+ T cells sorted from blood. The chain uses TRBV30 and TRBJ1-2, with D maybe TRBD1 (6 bases). CDR3 residues: CAWSLTGPYGYTF. The CDR3 region has the DNA TGTGCCTGGAGTCTAACAGGGCCCTATGGCTACACCTTC.